This T cell receptor beta chain was obtained from a study of a mutant IDH1 vaccine in newly diagnosed glioma. Study-level background: Before enrollment, the patients had been treated with radiotherapy alone, temozolomide alone, or both together. Most of them had received both.

Here immunoSEQ multiplex PCR was the method, and the copy in TCRdb shows in-frame clones only, minus some. The table has over 80,000 clones, about 87% seen once. Stated time point: baseline, week 1 (first vaccination visit). Treatment meaning: pre-vaccination baseline after standard-of-care therapy. Trimming shortened V by 1 base and J by 7 bases, and 8 bases separated the two germline ends. The CDR3 has 13 residues. Per germline, CDR1 SGHVS and CDR2 FQNEAQ. This clonotype originated in a woman between 45 and 60 years old with glioma. The specimen comprised PBMCs, sampled from a glioma patient treated with radiotherapy, temozolomide or both. V and J are TRBV7-8 and TRBJ1-5; no firm D call. Here the CDR3 DNA reads TGTGCCAGCAGCTTAGAAGAGGGACAGCCCCAGCATTTT. This translates into CASSLEEGQPQHF.